Listed here are 15 T cell receptor beta chains from one sample, sequenced in a study of blood T cell repertoires in COVID-19. Here immunoSEQ multiplex PCR was the method, and the copy in TCRdb shows in-frame clones only, minus some. The sample includes about 100,000 clones, about 87% of them seen just once. Sequenced material: peripheral blood. The receptors stem from a human donor with COVID-19, enrolled during active disease. The donor label of this sample is uncertain.

V and J are TRBV6-4 and TRBJ2-1, with TRBD2 matching over 8 bases. With 6 bases clipped from V and 6 bases from J, the junction kept 10 bases outside the gene matches. Germline V gene sequence: CDR1 MRHNA, CDR2 SNTAGT. The CDR3 contains 15 residues. The CDR3 loop is CASSPGTSSGNEQFF. For the CDR3, the DNA is TGTGCCAGCAGCCCCGGGACTAGTTCAGGCAATGAGCAGTTCTTC.

V gene TRBV6-6 combines with J gene TRBJ2-1; possibly TRBD2 for D (6 bases). The CDR3 covers 17 residues. V lost 5 bases and J 8 bases, leaving 25 bases between the germline ends. Germline lookup yields CDR1 MNHNY and CDR2 SVGAGI (reference sequence). CDR3 sequence reads: CASSRPLRERGADEQFF. The DNA of the CDR3 is TGTGCCAGCAGTCGTCCTTTGCGGGAACGTGGTGCGGATGAGCAGTTCTTC.

This chain joins TRBV19 and TRBJ1-1, with D maybe TRBD1 (6 bases). Trimming stripped 1 base from V and 5 bases from J, with 14 bases between. This CDR3 contains 15 residues. Germline V lookup: CDR1 LNHDA, CDR2 SQIVND (reference sequence). In DNA form, the CDR3 reads TGTGCCAGTAGTATAGGGCGGGGGGCCCAGACTGAAGCTTTCTTT. This encodes CASSIGRGAQTEAFF.

The gene calls are TRBV18 and TRBJ2-3; TRBD1 agrees at 8 bases. Per the germline V gene, CDR1 is KGHSH and CDR2 is LQKENI. The CDR3 is 15 amino acids. J gave up 4 bases and V 6 bases, and 9 bases lay outside the gene matches. The CDR3 sequence: CASSLQGAGPDTQYF. The CDR3 DNA reads TGTGCCAGCTCTCTTCAGGGGGCTGGCCCAGATACGCAGTATTTT. The whole variable domain, remainder taken from reference TRBV18 and TRBJ2-3, is NAGVMQNPRHLVRRRGQEARLRCSPMKGHSHVYWYRQLPEEGLKFMVYLQKENIIDESGMPKERFSAEFPKEGPSILRIQQVVRGDSAAYFCASSLQGAGPDTQYFGPGTRLTVL.

The J gene is TRBJ2-7, the V gene TRBV19; 8 positions match TRBD2. The CDR3 spans 14 residues. The junction had 6 bases not matched to a gene; V was cut back by 5 bases and J by 3 bases. Germline assignment: CDR1 LNHDA and CDR2 SQIVND (reference sequence). This chain's CDR3 is CASSGSGGRYEQYF. Written as DNA, the CDR3 is TGTGCCAGTAGTGGGAGCGGGGGTCGCTACGAGCAGTACTTC. Looking up the rest from reference TRBV19 and TRBJ2-7 gives the full variable domain: DGGITQSPKYLFRKEGQNVTLSCEQNLNHDAMYWYRQDPGQGLRLIYYSQIVNDFQKGDIAEGYSVSREKKESFPLTVTSAQKNPTAFYLCASSGSGGRYEQYFGPGTRLTVT.

This chain links TRBV27 with TRBJ2-7, with 10 bases matching TRBD1. This CDR3 is built from 14 residues. CDR1 MNHEY and CDR2 SMNVEV come from the germline V gene (reference sequence). The V and J ends lost 3 bases and 5 bases, in that order; junction bases with no gene match: 4. CDR3 nucleotides: TGTGCCAGCAGTTTCGGGGACAGGGGCCACGAGCAGTACTTC. It encodes CASSFGDRGHEQYF.

This rearrangement joins TRBV7-9 to TRBJ1-4, with 7 bases matching TRBD1. V was clipped by 3 bases and J by 7 bases; unmatched bases: 11. Germline V lookup: CDR1 SEHNR, CDR2 FQNEAQ (reference sequence). The CDR3 is made up of 16 amino acids. The CDR3 DNA is TGTGCCAGCAGCTTCGGGCGAAAGGGGGCGGGTGAAAAACTGTTTTTT. Residues: CASSFGRKGAGEKLFF. Combining the CDR3 with reference TRBV7-9 and TRBJ1-4 gives the whole variable domain DTGVSQNPRHKITKRGQNVTFRCDPISEHNRLYWYRQTLGQGPEFLTYFQNEAQLEKSRLLSDRFSAERPKGSFSTLEIQRTEQGDSAMYLCASSFGRKGAGEKLFFGSGTQLSVL.

This clone was detected only once. The rearrangement joins TRBV4-1 to TRBJ1-5; tentatively, D is TRBD1 (5 bases). V was pared by 3 bases and J by 4 bases, with 19 bases between. CDR3 length: 17 residues. Germline V gives CDR1 MGHRA, CDR2 YSYEKL. CDR3 region: CASSHPNLDSINQPQHF. The CDR3 nucleotides read TGCGCCAGCAGCCACCCGAACTTAGACAGTATTAATCAGCCCCAGCATTTT.

V gene TRBV5-6 combines with J gene TRBJ2-6; D is ambiguous. V was pared by 2 bases and J by 2 bases, with 11 bases between. The germline gives CDR1 SGHDT, CDR2 YYEEEE. The CDR3 sequence is 16 residues long. CDR3 bases: TGTGCCAGCAGCTTTTATATGGGCGCTGGGGCCAACGTCCTGACTTTC. Protein sequence: CASSFYMGAGANVLTF.

The chain carries TRBV3-1 (or the pseudogene TRBV3-2) and TRBJ2-3; 10 positions match TRBD2. Germline loops: CDR1 LGHDT, CDR2 YNNKEL (reference sequence). The CDR3 has 16 residues. V dropped 3 bases and J dropped 5; count of bases not matched to a gene: 8. The CDR3 bases are TGTGCCAGCAGCCACTCAGCGGGGGGGGGCGGAGATACGCAGTATTTT. Translation: CASSHSAGGGGDTQYF.

This sequence joins TRBV9 and TRBJ1-3, with D maybe TRBD1 (5 bases). The CDR3 spans 14 residues. Trimming took off 3 bases at V and 4 bases at J, with 11 bases between the two ends. Germline values: CDR1 SGDLS, CDR2 YYNGEE. The CDR3 DNA reads as TGTGCCAGCAGCGCAGGGAACTTGGGAAACACCATATATTTT. It encodes CASSAGNLGNTIYF.

Comments on this clone: The junction and the germline gene differ at one end; a read error may be behind it. The V call is TRBV7-9, the J call TRBJ1-2; 7 bases fit TRBD1. This CDR3 contains 14 residues. Germline V lookup: CDR1 SEHNR, CDR2 FQNEAQ (reference sequence). This CDR3 is CASSPRQGRFGVPF. The CDR3 nucleotides read TGTGCCAGCAGCCCTCGACAGGGCCGCTTTGGTGTGCCCTTC.

The genes are TRBV5-1 and TRBJ2-5; D might be TRBD1 (7 bases). The ends were cut back, 2 bases at V and 4 bases at J, with 12 bases in the middle. The CDR3 length is 14 residues. Germline values: CDR1 SGHRS, CDR2 YFSETQ. CDR3 sequence (DNA): TGCGCCAGCAGCTTTGAGGAGGGGGCAGAGACCCAGTACTTC. Protein sequence: CASSFEEGAETQYF.

V usage is TRBV6-1 and J usage is TRBJ1-1; the match to TRBD1 covers 10 bases. CDR1 and CDR2 (germline): MNHNS, SASEGT. The CDR3 sequence is 17 residues long. Losses at the gene ends were 2 bases for V and 10 bases for J; bases not matched to a gene: 16. The CDR3 region is CASSETRRTGGTDGAFF. The CDR3, as DNA: TGTGCCAGCAGTGAAACCCGGAGGACAGGGGGAACAGATGGAGCTTTCTTT.

The rearrangement links TRBV3-1 (or the pseudogene TRBV3-2) to TRBJ1-1; D perhaps matches TRBD1 (6 bases). Germline CDR1 and CDR2: LGHDT and YNNKEL (reference sequence). The CDR3 has 14 amino acids. Trimming took off 5 bases at V and 4 bases at J, with 14 bases between the two ends. CDR3 sequence: CASSSGGATTEAFF. DNA of the CDR3: TGTGCCAGCAGCTCGGGGGGCGCAACCACTGAAGCTTTCTTT.